Listed below are T cell receptor beta chains from one sample, sequenced in a study of cytomegalovirus exposure and HLA in healthy donors. Some clones are missing from TCRdb's copy, which holds only in-frame ones; the method was immunoSEQ multiplex PCR. The sample has about 150,000 clones, around 80% seen once. The sequenced sample consisted of PBMCs. Receptors were obtained from a man aged 18 to 29 in good health and CMV-seronegative. Each CDR3 is given with its conserved first and last residue.

>TRBJ1-4|TRBV27
CASSRTGGKGNEKLFF
>TRBJ2-3|TRBV6-4
CASSDETGEADTQYF
>TRBJ2-7|TRBV27
CASSLSQSYEQYF
>TRBJ2-7|TRBV19
CASSVQGGMEQYF
>TRBJ2-7|TRBV9
CASSVASSYEQYF
>-|TRBV5-1
CASSLLGQGAEQYF
>TRBJ2-1|TRBV7-9
CASSLGQGLAGYNEQFF
>TRBJ2-1|TRBV7-3
CASSLDGHNEQFF
>TRBJ2-7|TRBV11-2
CASSHELVSGSYEQYF
>TRBJ1-2|TRBV11-3
CASIPGDRAPIGGYTF
>TRBJ2-1|TRBV14
CASSLAGNYNEQFF
>TRBJ1-1|TRBV19
CASDPGQGLNTEAFF
>TRBJ1-2|TRBV2
CATLVGRTGGYTF
>TRBJ2-2|TRBV29-1
CSVEGLAAIGELFF
>TRBJ2-2|TRBV27
CASSRRTGQTGELFF
>TRBJ2-1|TRBV29-1
CSVSSGNLLGYNEQFF
>TRBJ2-7|TRBV6-5
CASRDTGAYEQYF
>TRBJ1-2|TRBV29-1
CSVDPGGPNYGYTF
>TRBJ2-7|TRBV5-6
CASSLGGQGGRTYEQYF
>TRBJ1-1|TRBV29-1
CSVGPGQGSVGTEAFF
>TRBJ2-3|TRBV5-5
CASSRDLGTDTQYF
>TRBJ1-6|TRBV28
CASTRRGRHSPLHF
>TRBJ2-7|TRBV7-9
CASSRRDSYEQYF
>TRBJ2-7|TRBV28
CASSPGISYEQYF
>TRBJ1-4|TRBV6-5
CASRQDIFEKLFF
>TRBJ2-3|TRBV9
CASSSWDRVTDTQYF
>TRBJ1-4|TRBV29-1
CSAGGTIGEKLFF
>TRBJ1-2|TRBV28
CASSHDRGHGYTF
>TRBJ2-1|TRBV2
CASSDGPAGEQFF
>TRBJ2-1|TRBV28
CASSLSGTSATYSYNEQFF
>TRBJ2-5|TRBV10-3
CAISESRRGSQETQYF
>TRBJ1-5|TRBV19
CASSISDRGDQPQHF
>TRBJ1-2|TRBV6-5
CASSRDLSSNYGYTF
>TRBJ2-7|TRBV11-1
CASSFGAGGAPYEQYF
>TRBJ1-2|TRBV29-1
CSVEGASGLYGYTF
>TRBJ2-7|TRBV29-1
CSVELEYRASYEQYF
>TRBJ2-5|TRBV5-1
CASSLVGQKEAQYF
>TRBJ2-2|TRBV2
CAWGVDPWDTGELFF
>TRBJ2-7|TRBV4-1
CASSQFYRNYEQYF
>TRBJ1-3|TRBV5-6
CASSLGQVFSGNTIYF
>TRBJ2-7|TRBV28
CASSSPVTTYEQYF
>TRBJ1-1|TRBV20-1
CSARGNTEAFF
>TRBJ2-7|TRBV18
CASSPVNRTNSYEQYF
>TRBJ2-2|TRBV27
CASSLSAGGWTGELFF
>TRBJ2-3|TRBV5-1
CASSLPTSGPTDTQYF
>TRBJ2-3|TRBV9
CASSVGGSGSTDTQYF
>TRBJ2-1|TRBV10-3
CAISRTGGDDEQFF
>TRBJ1-5|TRBV20-1
CSASGQPQHF
>TRBJ2-5|TRBV4-2
CASSQDIAGGTKTQYF
>TRBJ2-4|TRBV18
CASSRQGTAKNIQYF
>TRBJ2-3|TRBV10-3
CAISGGQPSTDTQYF
>TRBJ2-3|TRBV13
CASSWRGAGDTQYF
>TRBJ2-1|TRBV5-1
CASSLDGGSYNEQFF
>TRBJ1-1|TRBV6-5
CASTPSLGGATEAFF
>TRBJ1-2|TRBV5-1
CASSLEGQGVYGYTF
>TRBJ2-1|TRBV20-1
CSAHRAGGQFF
>TRBJ2-7|TRBV4-2
CASSQPVRGVKGEQYF
>TRBJ2-7|TRBV28
CASSLGGTGGYEQYF
>TRBJ2-1|TRBV6-6
CASSYPLAGDSDEQFF
>TRBJ2-7|TRBV6-5
CASSYFSGGEYEQYF